These 5 T cell receptor beta chains came from one sample sequenced in a study of blood T cell repertoires in COVID-19 (TCRdb year 2020). Receptors were amplified or captured by the immunoSEQ multiplex PCR assay. The table comes from immuneACCESS by way of TCRdb, which keeps in-frame sequences with V and J called. Part of the clones is missing from these tables; in studies checked, under half for an unresolved V gene and the rest for unknown reasons. In all, the sample holds around 160,000 clones, and over 75% of those were seen once. Clones ranked in the top ten supply 1.2% of the sample. Material: PBMCs or T cells enriched from blood (not recorded which). The receptor source for this set is a woman aged 25 to 39 with acute COVID-19.

V and J are TRBV18 and TRBJ2-7, with a possible D match to TRBD1 (5 bases). The germline V gene has CDR1 KGHSH and CDR2 LQKENI. Trimming pared 6 bases from V and 6 bases from J, leaving 9 bases between. This CDR3 region has 11 residues. The chain's CDR3 is CASSQGSEQYF. CDR3 DNA: TGTGCCAGCTCTCAGGGAAGCGAGCAGTACTTC.

The chain links TRBV24-1 to TRBJ2-5, with D tentatively TRBD2 (6 bases). CDR1 and CDR2 from the germline V gene are KGHDR and SFDVKD. CDR3 length equals 15 residues. Between the trimmed V and J ends, which lost 3 bases and 1 base, there was a span of 11 bases. CDR3 in amino acids: CATSDPRTIQETQYF. The CDR3 DNA sequence: TGTGCCACCAGTGATCCCAGGACTATCCAAGAGACCCAGTACTTC.

The gene calls are TRBV5-1 and TRBJ2-7; 9 positions agree with TRBD2. CDR1 is SGHRS, CDR2 YFSETQ, per germline. V lost 0 bases and J lost 2; bases outside the gene matches: 9. This CDR3 contains 17 residues. DNA for the CDR3: TGCGCCAGCAGCTTGGCCTTGGCGGGGGGGCTTACCTACGAGCAGTACTTC. This codes for CASSLALAGGLTYEQYF.

The CDR3 bases are TGTGCCAGCAGCTTCCTAGCGGGAGAGGGCACAGATACGCAGTATTTT. This codes for CASSFLAGEGTDTQYF. The chain employs TRBV7-8 and TRBJ2-3; 10 bases agree with TRBD2. Germline CDR1 reads SGHVS; CDR2 reads FQNEAQ. This CDR3 is built from 16 residues. J was trimmed by 1 base and V by 3 bases; bases with no gene match: 4.

Written as DNA, the CDR3 is TGTGCCAGCAGCTGGAGGGTAACCTCTGGGGCCAACGTCCTGACTTTC. This encodes CASSWRVTSGANVLTF. This chain joins TRBV5-4 and TRBJ2-6; possible D gene TRBD2, 6 bases. This CDR3 has 16 amino acids. Trimming took 3 bases from V and 0 from J, leaving 10 bases between them. The germline CDR1 and CDR2 sequences are SGHNT and YYREEE (reference sequence).